This record concerns one T cell receptor (beta chain) sequence. This record belongs to a study of blood T cell repertoires in COVID-19. Generated by immunoSEQ multiplex PCR, the TCRdb table keeps only in-frame clones and is missing some. The sample has about 250,000 clones, around nine tenths seen once. The clonotype originates from a woman in her forties who had recovered from COVID-19. Material: peripheral blood.

The CDR3 nucleotides are TGTGCCAGTAGTCGGGACAGTAGCAATCAGCCCCAGCATTTT. Protein product: CASSRDSSNQPQHF. J is TRBJ1-5 and V is TRBV19; 7 bases fit TRBD1. This CDR3 has 14 amino acids. After removal of 5 bases from V and 0 bases from J, the junction contained 1 base not matched to a gene. In germline, CDR1 is LNHDA, CDR2 SQIVND (reference sequence).